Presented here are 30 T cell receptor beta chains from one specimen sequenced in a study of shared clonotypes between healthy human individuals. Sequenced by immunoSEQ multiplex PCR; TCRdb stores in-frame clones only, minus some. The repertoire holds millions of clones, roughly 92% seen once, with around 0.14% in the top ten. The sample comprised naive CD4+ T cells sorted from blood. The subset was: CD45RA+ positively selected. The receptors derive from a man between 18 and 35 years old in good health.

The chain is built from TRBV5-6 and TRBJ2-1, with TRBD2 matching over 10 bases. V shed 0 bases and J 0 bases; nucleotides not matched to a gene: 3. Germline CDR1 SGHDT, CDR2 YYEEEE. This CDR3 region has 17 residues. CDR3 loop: CASSLAPSGSSYNEQFF. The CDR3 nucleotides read TGTGCCAGCAGCTTGGCCCCTAGCGGGAGCTCCTACAATGAGCAGTTCTTC.

In DNA, the CDR3 is TGTGCCAGCAGTGAAGGACTGGGCCCGGGGCAGTTCTTC. It codes for CASSEGLGPGQFF. The V gene is TRBV6-1, the J gene TRBJ2-1; no clear D gene. The germline CDR1 and CDR2 sequences are MNHNS and SASEGT. The CDR3 sequence is 13 residues long. Trimming pared 1 base from V and 12 bases from J, leaving 13 bases between.

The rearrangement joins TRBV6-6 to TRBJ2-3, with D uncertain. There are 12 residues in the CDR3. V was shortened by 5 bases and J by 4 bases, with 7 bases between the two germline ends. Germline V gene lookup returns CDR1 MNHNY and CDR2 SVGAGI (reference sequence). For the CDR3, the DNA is TGTGCCAGCAGTCTTCGCGCAGATACGCAGTATTTT. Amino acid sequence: CASSLRADTQYF.

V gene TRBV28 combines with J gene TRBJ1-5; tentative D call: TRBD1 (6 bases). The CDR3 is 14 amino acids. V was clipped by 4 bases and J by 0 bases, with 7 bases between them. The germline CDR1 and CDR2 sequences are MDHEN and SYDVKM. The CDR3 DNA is TGTGCCAGCAGTTCAGGGGTTAGCAATCAGCCCCAGCATTTT. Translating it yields CASSSGVSNQPQHF.

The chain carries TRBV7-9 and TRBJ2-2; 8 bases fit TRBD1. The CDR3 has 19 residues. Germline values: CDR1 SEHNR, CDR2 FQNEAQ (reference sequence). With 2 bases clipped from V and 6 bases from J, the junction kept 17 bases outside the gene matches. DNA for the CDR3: TGTGCCAGCAGCTTAAGGCCGGGACAGGTGGCAGGGTCCCCCGGGGAGCTGTTTTTT. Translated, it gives CASSLRPGQVAGSPGELFF.

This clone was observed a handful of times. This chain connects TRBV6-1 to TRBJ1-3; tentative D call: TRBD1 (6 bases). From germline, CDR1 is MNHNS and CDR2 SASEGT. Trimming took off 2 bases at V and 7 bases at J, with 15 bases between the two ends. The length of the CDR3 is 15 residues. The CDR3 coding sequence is TGTGCCAGCAGTGAAACCACAGGGTTCGGCAACACCATATATTTT. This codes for CASSETTGFGNTIYF.

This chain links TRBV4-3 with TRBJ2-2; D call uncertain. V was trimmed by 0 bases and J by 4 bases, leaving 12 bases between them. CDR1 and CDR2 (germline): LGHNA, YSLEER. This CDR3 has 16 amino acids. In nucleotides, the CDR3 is TGCGCCAGCAGCCAAGAGCTCGGACGTAGCACCGGGGAGCTGTTTTTT. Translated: CASSQELGRSTGELFF.

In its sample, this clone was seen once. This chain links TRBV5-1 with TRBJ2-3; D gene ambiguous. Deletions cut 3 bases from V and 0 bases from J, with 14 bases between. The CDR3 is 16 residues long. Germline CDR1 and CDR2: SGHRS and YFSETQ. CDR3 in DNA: TGCGCCAGCAGCTACGGTCCGAGCCTTAGCACAGATACGCAGTATTTT. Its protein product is CASSYGPSLSTDTQYF.

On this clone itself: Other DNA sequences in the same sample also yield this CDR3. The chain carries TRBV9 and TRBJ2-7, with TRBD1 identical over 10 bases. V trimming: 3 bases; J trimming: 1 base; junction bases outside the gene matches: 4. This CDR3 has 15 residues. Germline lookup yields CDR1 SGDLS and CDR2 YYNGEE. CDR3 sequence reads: CASSAGTGASYEQYF. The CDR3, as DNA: TGTGCCAGCAGCGCGGGGACAGGGGCTTCCTACGAGCAGTACTTC.

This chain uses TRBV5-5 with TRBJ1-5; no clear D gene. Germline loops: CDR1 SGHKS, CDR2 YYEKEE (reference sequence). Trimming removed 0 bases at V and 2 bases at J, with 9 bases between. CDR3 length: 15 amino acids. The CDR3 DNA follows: TGTGCCAGCAGCTTGGTAGGGATCGGCAATCAGCCCCAGCATTTT. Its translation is CASSLVGIGNQPQHF.

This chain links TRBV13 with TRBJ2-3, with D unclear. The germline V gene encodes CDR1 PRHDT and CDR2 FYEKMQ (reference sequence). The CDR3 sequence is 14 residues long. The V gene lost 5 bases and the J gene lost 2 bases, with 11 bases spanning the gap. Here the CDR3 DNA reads TGTGCCAGCAGCGGAGTCTTATACACAGATACGCAGTATTTT. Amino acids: CASSGVLYTDTQYF.

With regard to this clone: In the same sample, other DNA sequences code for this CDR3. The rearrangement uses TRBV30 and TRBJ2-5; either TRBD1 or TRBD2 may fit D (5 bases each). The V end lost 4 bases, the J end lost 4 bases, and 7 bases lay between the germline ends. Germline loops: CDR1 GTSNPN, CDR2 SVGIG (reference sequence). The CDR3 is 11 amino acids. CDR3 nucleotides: TGTGCCTGGACTGGGGGAGAGACCCAGTACTTC. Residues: CAWTGGETQYF.

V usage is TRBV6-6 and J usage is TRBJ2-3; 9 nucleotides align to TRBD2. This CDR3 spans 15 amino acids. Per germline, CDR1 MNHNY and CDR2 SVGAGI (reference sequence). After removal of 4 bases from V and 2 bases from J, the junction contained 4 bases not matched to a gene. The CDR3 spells CASSSGTSITDTQYF. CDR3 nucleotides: TGTGCCAGCAGTTCCGGGACTAGCATCACAGATACGCAGTATTTT.

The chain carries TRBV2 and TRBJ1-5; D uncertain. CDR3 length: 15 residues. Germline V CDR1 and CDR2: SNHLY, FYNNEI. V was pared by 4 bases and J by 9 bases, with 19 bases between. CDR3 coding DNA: TGTGCCAGCAGTGGCGGCGCCGGCCGAGAGGGGCCCCAGCATTTT. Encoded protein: CASSGGAGREGPQHF.

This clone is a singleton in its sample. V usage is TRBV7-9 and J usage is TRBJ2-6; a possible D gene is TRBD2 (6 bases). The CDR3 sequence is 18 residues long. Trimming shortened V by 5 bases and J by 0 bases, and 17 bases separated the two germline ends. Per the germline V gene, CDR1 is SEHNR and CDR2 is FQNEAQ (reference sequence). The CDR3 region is CASSVDLGGRSGANVLTF. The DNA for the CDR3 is TGTGCCAGCAGCGTTGACTTGGGGGGTCGCTCTGGGGCCAACGTCCTGACTTTC.

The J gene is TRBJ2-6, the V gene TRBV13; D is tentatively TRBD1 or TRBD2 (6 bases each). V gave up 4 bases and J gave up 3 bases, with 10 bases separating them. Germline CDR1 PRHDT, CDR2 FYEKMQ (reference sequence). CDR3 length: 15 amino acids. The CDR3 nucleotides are TGTGCCAGCAGCTCGGGGGCAGGTGGGGCCAACGTCCTGACTTTC. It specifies CASSSGAGGANVLTF.

CDR3 sequence (DNA): TGCGCCAGCAGCTTGGTGGGGACAGGGAGGGTCTACGAGCAGTACTTC. This translates into CASSLVGTGRVYEQYF. This chain joins TRBV5-1 and TRBJ2-7; TRBD1 matches 9 bases. V gave up 0 bases and J gave up 3 bases; unmatched junction bases: 7. The length of the CDR3 is 16 residues. CDR1 and CDR2 from the germline V gene are SGHRS and YFSETQ.

CDR3 in DNA: TGTGCCAGCAGTGACTCCGGACTAGCGGGAGCAGTCCAGTTCTTC. Amino acids: CASSDSGLAGAVQFF. This sequence joins TRBV6-4 and TRBJ2-1, with 13 nucleotides matching TRBD2. Germline V gene data show CDR1 as MRHNA and CDR2 as SNTAGT. The CDR3 is 15 residues long. V shed 0 bases, J shed 13 bases, and the junction held 6 bases outside the gene matches.

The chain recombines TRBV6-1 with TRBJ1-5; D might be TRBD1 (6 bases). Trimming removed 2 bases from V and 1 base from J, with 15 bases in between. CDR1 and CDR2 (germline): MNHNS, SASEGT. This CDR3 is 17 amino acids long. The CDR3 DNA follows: TGTGCCAGCAGTGAAACCCCTGGACAGTTCAGCAATCAGCCCCAGCATTTT. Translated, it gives CASSETPGQFSNQPQHF.

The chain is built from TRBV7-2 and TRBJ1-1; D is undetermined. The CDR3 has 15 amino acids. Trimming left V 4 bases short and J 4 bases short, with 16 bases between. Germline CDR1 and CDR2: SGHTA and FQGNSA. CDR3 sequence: CASSSPLTSVTEAFF. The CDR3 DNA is TGTGCCAGCAGCTCACCCCTCACCTCAGTCACTGAAGCTTTCTTT.

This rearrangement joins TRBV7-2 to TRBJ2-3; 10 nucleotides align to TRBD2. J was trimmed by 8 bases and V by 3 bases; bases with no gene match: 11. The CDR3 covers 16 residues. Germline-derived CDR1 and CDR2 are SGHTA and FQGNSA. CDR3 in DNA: TGTGCCAGCAGCTTGAGTTGGGGACTAGCGTCTGTTACGCAGTATTTT. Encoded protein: CASSLSWGLASVTQYF. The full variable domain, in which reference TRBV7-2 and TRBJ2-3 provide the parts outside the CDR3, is GAGVSQSPSNKVTEKGKDVELRCDPISGHTALYWYRQSLGQGLEFLIYFQGNSAPDKSGLPSDRFSAERTGGSVSTLTIQRTQQEDSAVYLCASSLSWGLASVTQYFGPGTRLTVL.

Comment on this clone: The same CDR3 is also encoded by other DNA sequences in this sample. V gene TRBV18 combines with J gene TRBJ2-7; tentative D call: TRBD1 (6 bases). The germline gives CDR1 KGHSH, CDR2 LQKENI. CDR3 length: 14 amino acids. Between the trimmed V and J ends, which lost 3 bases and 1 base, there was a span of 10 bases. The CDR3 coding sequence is TGTGCCAGCTCACCTCGGGACAAATCCTACGAGCAGTACTTC. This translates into CASSPRDKSYEQYF.

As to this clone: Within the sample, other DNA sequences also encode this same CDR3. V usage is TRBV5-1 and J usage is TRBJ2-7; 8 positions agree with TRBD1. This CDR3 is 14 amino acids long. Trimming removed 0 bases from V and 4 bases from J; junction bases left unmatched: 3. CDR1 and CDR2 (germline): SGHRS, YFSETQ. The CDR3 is CASSLAGGAYEQYF. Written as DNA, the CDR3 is TGCGCCAGCAGCTTGGCAGGGGGCGCGTACGAGCAGTACTTC.

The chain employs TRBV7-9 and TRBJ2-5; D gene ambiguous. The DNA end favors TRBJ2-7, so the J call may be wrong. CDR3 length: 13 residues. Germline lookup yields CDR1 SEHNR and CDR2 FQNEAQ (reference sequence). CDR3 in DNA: TGTGCCAGCAGCCCAGAGGTCTCTTTCGAGCAGTACTTC. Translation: CASSPEVSFEQYF.

The CDR3: CSAETNSYEQYF. Written as DNA, the CDR3 is TGCAGCGCTGAGACTAACTCCTACGAGCAGTACTTC. The chain joins TRBV29-1 to TRBJ2-7, with D possibly matching TRBD2 (5 bases). The CDR3 loop spans 12 amino acids. The V and J ends lost 7 bases and 0 bases respectively, with 10 bases between them. Germline-derived CDR1 and CDR2 are SQVTM and ANQGSEA.

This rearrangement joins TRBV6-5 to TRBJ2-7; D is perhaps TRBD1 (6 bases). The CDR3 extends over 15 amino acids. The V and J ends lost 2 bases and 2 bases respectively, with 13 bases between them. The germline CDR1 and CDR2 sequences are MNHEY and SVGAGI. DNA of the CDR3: TGTGCCAGCAGTTACCTCGGGCAGGGGACCTACGAGCAGTACTTC. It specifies CASSYLGQGTYEQYF.

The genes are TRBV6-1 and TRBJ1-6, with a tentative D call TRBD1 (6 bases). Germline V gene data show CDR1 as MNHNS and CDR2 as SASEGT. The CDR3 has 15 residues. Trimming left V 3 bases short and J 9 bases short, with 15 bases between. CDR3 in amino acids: CASSEGTGKGSPLHF. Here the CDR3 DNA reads TGTGCCAGCAGTGAGGGTACAGGGAAGGGTTCACCCCTCCACTTT.

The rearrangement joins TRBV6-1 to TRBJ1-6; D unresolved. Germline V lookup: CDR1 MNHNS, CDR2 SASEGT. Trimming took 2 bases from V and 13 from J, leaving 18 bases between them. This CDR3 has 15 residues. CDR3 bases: TGTGCCAGCAGTGAAATTGAGGCCGCGGCGGCGCCCCTCCACTTT. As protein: CASSEIEAAAAPLHF.

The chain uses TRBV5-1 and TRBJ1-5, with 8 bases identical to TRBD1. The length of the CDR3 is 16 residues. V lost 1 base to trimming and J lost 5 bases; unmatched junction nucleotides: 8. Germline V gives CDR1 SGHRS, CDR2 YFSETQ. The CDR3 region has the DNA TGCGCCAGCAGCTTGCCTGGCACAGGGGGAGATCAGCCCCAGCATTTT. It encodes CASSLPGTGGDQPQHF.

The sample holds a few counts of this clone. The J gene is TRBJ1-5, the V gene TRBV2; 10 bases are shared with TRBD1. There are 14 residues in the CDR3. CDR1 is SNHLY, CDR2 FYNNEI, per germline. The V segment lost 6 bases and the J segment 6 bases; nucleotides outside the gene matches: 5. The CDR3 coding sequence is TGTGCCAGCAGACCTGACAGGGGGCCTCAGCCCCAGCATTTT. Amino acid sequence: CASRPDRGPQPQHF.